The source of this T cell receptor beta chain is a study of beta chain features in type 1 diabetes. Findings of the study overall: Across all four CD4+ subsets, people with type 1 diabetes showed modestly shorter TCRB CDR3s. For patients, the naive, central memory and Treg TCRB repertoires appeared more alike than for healthy donors.

All sorted populations exceeded 98% purity. The V and J ends lost 0 bases and 0 bases respectively, with 5 bases between them. Germline loops: CDR1 ENHRY, CDR2 SYGVKD. The CDR3 is made up of 14 amino acids. Every bit of the isolated RNA underwent reverse transcription, so sequencing read expressed TCRB transcripts. Sequencing used immunoSEQ multiplex PCR; TCRdb keeps in-frame clones, though not all of them. The profile shows approximately 170,000 clones, about 7.9% of them singletons. On this clone itself: What it binds is unknown.

The chain carries TRBV10-3 and TRBJ2-5; no clear D gene. The sample was central memory CD4+ T cells from blood. The sequence came from a man aged 18 to 30 with type 1 diabetes. CDR3 in DNA: TGTGCCATCAGTGAGTCCCTTAACCAAGAGACCCAGTACTTC. Amino acid sequence: CAISESLNQETQYF.